One and the same sample provided the 18 T cell receptor beta chains below, sequenced in a study of T cell responses to AZD1222 COVID-19 vaccine. Assay: immunoSEQ multiplex PCR; the TCRdb copy retains only in-frame clones and omits some. The data hold some 170,000 clones, with 85% to 90% observed a single time. The specimen was peripheral blood, collected 28 days after the second dose of the MenACWY control vaccine. These receptors all come from an adult who received the MenACWY meningococcal vaccine as a control.

The chain links TRBV7-9 to TRBJ2-5; perhaps TRBD1 as D (5 bases). Trimming pared 5 bases from V and 5 bases from J, leaving 15 bases between. Germline CDR1 and CDR2: SEHNR and FQNEAQ (reference sequence). This CDR3 contains 14 residues. The CDR3 bases are TGTGCCAGCAGCCCTTCGACAGTTTTGGAGACCCAGTACTTC. Translating gives CASSPSTVLETQYF.

V is TRBV28 and J is TRBJ2-5; maybe TRBD2 (5 bases). CDR1 and CDR2 (germline): MDHEN, SYDVKM. This CDR3 contains 14 residues. Trimming pared 5 bases from V and 5 bases from J, leaving 15 bases between. The chain's CDR3 is CASSLDYLHETQYF. The CDR3 nucleotides are TGTGCCAGCAGTCTCGACTATCTCCATGAGACCCAGTACTTC.

The chain carries TRBV9 and TRBJ1-6, with D maybe TRBD1 (5 bases). V lost 0 bases and J lost 10, with 11 bases in between. Per germline, CDR1 SGDLS and CDR2 YYNGEE. The CDR3 sequence is 14 residues long. The CDR3 region has the DNA TGTGCCAGCAGCGTAGTTGAGGGACTCTCACCCCTCCACTTT. The encoded protein is CASSVVEGLSPLHF.

This clone was seen a single time. The chain couples TRBV7-2 to TRBJ2-7; 13 nucleotides line up with TRBD2. V trimming: 6 bases; J trimming: 7 bases; junction bases outside the gene matches: 9. Looked up from germline, CDR1 is SGHTA and CDR2 is FQGNSA. This CDR3 contains 15 residues. The CDR3 here is CASSSGLAGPYEQYF. The CDR3, as DNA: TGTGCCAGCAGTTCGGGACTAGCGGGACCGTATGAGCAGTACTTC.

CDR3 DNA sequence: TGCAGTGCTAGTTGGGCAGGGGGTGGCTACACCTTC. Residues: CSASWAGGGYTF. The chain joins TRBV20-1 to TRBJ1-2; 7 positions agree with TRBD1. J was trimmed by 7 bases and V by 3 bases; bases with no gene match: 5. Germline assignment: CDR1 DFQATT and CDR2 SNEGSKA (reference sequence). The CDR3 loop spans 12 amino acids.

This rearrangement joins TRBV7-2 to TRBJ2-2; D may be TRBD1 (5 bases). CDR3 length equals 15 residues. V was cut by 3 bases and J by 1 base, with 9 bases left in between. Per the germline V gene, CDR1 is SGHTA and CDR2 is FQGNSA. This CDR3 reads CASSFGRGNTGELFF. CDR3 nucleotide sequence: TGTGCCAGCAGCTTCGGTAGGGGGAACACCGGGGAGCTGTTTTTT.

J is TRBJ2-7 and V is TRBV9; possibly TRBD1 or TRBD2 for D (6 bases each). V was trimmed by 1 base and J by 4 bases, leaving 15 bases between them. Germline CDR1 is SGDLS and CDR2 is YYNGEE. This CDR3 comprises 15 residues. CDR3 amino acids: CASSVSGAVNYEQYF. DNA of the CDR3: TGTGCCAGCAGCGTATCGGGGGCCGTCAATTACGAGCAGTACTTC.

This clone showed up just once. The chain employs TRBV29-1 and TRBJ2-1; no definite D call. CDR1 is SQVTM, CDR2 ANQGSEA, per germline. V was shortened by 6 bases and J by 0 bases, with 9 bases between the two germline ends. There are 13 residues in the CDR3. The CDR3 coding sequence is TGCAGCGTCGAATCGAGCTCCTACAATGAGCAGTTCTTC. Translated, it gives CSVESSSYNEQFF.

The chain couples TRBV4-3 to TRBJ2-3; D is unclear. The V gene lost 4 bases and the J gene lost 6 bases, with 17 bases spanning the gap. The CDR3 is 15 amino acids. The germline V gene has CDR1 LGHNA and CDR2 YSLEER. The CDR3 bases are TGCGCCAGCAGCCCCGTGAGACCTAAAGGGGATACGCAGTATTTT. Its translation: CASSPVRPKGDTQYF.

The chain couples TRBV7-2 to TRBJ2-7; D call uncertain. Germline lookup yields CDR1 SGHTA and CDR2 FQGNSA. There are 15 residues in the CDR3. With 1 base removed from V and 6 bases from J, the gap between germline ends came to 16 bases. The CDR3 region has the DNA TGTGCCAGCAGCTTAGAGAGCACTGGGGTCGGCGAGCAGTACTTC. Its translation: CASSLESTGVGEQYF.

The V call is TRBV28, the J call TRBJ2-3; D not certain. Germline loops: CDR1 MDHEN, CDR2 SYDVKM. CDR3 size: 13 residues. V lost 1 base to trimming and J lost 8 bases, with 10 bases between them. This chain's CDR3 is CASSLLLQRTQYF. CDR3 sequence (DNA): TGTGCCAGCAGTTTATTACTACAGCGTACGCAGTATTTT.

The V call is TRBV4-3, the J call TRBJ1-1; D possibly corresponds to TRBD1 (5 bases). The CDR3 sequence is 16 residues long. Germline values: CDR1 LGHNA, CDR2 YSLEER. Deletions cut 4 bases from V and 0 bases from J, with 15 bases between. The CDR3 DNA reads as TGCGCCAGCAGCCTGGGACTTTTGGGCATGAACACTGAAGCTTTCTTT. Its protein is CASSLGLLGMNTEAFF.

The chain employs TRBV5-4 and TRBJ2-2; perhaps TRBD2 as D (6 bases). The V end was cut by 0 bases, the J end by 5 bases, with 11 bases between. The CDR3 has 15 amino acids. Germline-derived CDR1 and CDR2 are SGHNT and YYREEE (reference sequence). CDR3 sequence reads: CASSLAGGRTGELFF. DNA for the CDR3: TGTGCCAGCAGCTTGGCGGGTGGGAGGACCGGGGAGCTGTTTTTT.

This clone was counted a few times. The rearrangement joins TRBV7-2 to TRBJ1-5, with TRBD1 matching over 9 bases. The length of the CDR3 is 20 residues. CDR1 is SGHTA, CDR2 FQGNSA, per germline. After removal of 0 bases from V and 0 bases from J, the junction contained 12 bases not matched to a gene. This chain's CDR3 is CASSLAAGTGPFYSNQPQHF. The CDR3 bases are TGTGCCAGCAGCTTAGCCGCCGGGACAGGGCCTTTTTATAGCAATCAGCCCCAGCATTTT.

The chain is built from TRBV5-1 and TRBJ2-7, with D possibly TRBD2 on 5 matching bases. CDR1 is SGHRS and CDR2 is YFSETQ in the germline V gene. CDR3 size: 14 residues. V lost 1 base and J lost 4, with 12 bases in between. This chain's CDR3 is CASSLSVLAYEQYF. The CDR3 DNA is TGCGCCAGCAGCTTGAGTGTCCTAGCATACGAGCAGTACTTC.

This clone was recorded once. The chain is built from TRBV21-1 and TRBJ1-5; the table calls TRBD1, which could not be checked here. TRBV21-1 is classified as a pseudogene. CDR3 length equals 16 residues. CDR3 DNA sequence: TGTGCCAGCAGATCCTTGGACAGCCCCAGCAATCAGCCCCAGCATTTT. The encoded protein is CASRSLDSPSNQPQHF.

The chain carries TRBV4-3 and TRBJ1-2, with TRBD1 matching over 7 bases. The junction had 18 bases not matched to a gene; V was cut back by 0 bases and J by 8 bases. The germline V gene encodes CDR1 LGHNA and CDR2 YSLEER. This CDR3 is built from 18 residues. The CDR3 reads CASSQDRIEGADTTGYTF. CDR3 bases: TGCGCCAGCAGCCAAGATCGGATTGAGGGGGCGGACACCACCGGCTACACCTTC.

In DNA, the CDR3 is TGCGCCAGCAGCCAAGGAGGGGCCTCCTATAATTCACCCCTCCACTTT. This sequence encodes CASSQGGASYNSPLHF. The chain is built from TRBV4-3 and TRBJ1-6, with D possibly TRBD1 on 5 matching bases. The germline gives CDR1 LGHNA, CDR2 YSLEER. Trimming stripped 1 base from V and 0 bases from J, with 7 bases between. The CDR3 consists of 16 residues.